A single sample is the source of the 18 T cell receptor beta chains below, sequenced in a study of identical twins. TCRdb re-called the 5' RACE reads through MiXCR, storing one row per CDR3 protein. The repertoire holds 300,000 to 400,000 distinct CDR3 sequences, with more than 9% as singletons. Another study also made use of these data, one on yellow fever vaccine responses in identical twins.

The sequenced sample consisted of CD8+ T cells sorted from blood. All receptors derive from a woman aged 18-35 years in good health.

This clonotype was seen only once. The J gene is TRBJ2-3, the V gene TRBV4-2; D could derive from TRBD1 or TRBD2 (10 bases each). Germline V lookup: CDR1 LGHNA, CDR2 YNFKEQ. This CDR3 contains 20 residues. V lost 4 bases and J 7 bases, leaving 33 bases between the germline ends. The CDR3 protein is CASSPSGTGVGLAGVNTQYF. In nucleotides, the CDR3 is TGTGCCAGCAGCCCCTCCGGGACAGGGGTTGGGCTAGCGGGGGTTAATACGCAGTATTTT.

This clonotype came up a few times. The V and J genes are TRBV11-2 and TRBJ2-3, with 11 bases aligning to TRBD2. Trimming removed 4 bases from V and 4 bases from J; junction bases left unmatched: 7. The CDR3 has 16 amino acids. Looked up from germline, CDR1 is SGHAT and CDR2 is FQNNGV. The CDR3 nucleotides read TGTGCCAGCAGCTCATTAGCGGGGGGGGGTTCAGATACGCAGTATTTT. Translation gives CASSSLAGGGSDTQYF.

This clonotype was recorded many times. V usage is TRBV7-8 and J usage is TRBJ2-3, with TRBD2 identical over 14 bases. V was clipped by 5 bases and J by 2 bases; unmatched bases: 3. Germline V gene data show CDR1 as SGHVS and CDR2 as FQNEAQ. The CDR3 sequence is 16 residues long. The CDR3 sequence: CASSPGLAGDTDTQYF. The CDR3 nucleotides read TGTGCCAGCAGCCCGGGACTAGCGGGGGACACAGATACGCAGTATTTT.

This clonotype has a handful of counts. This chain uses TRBV20-1 with TRBJ2-1; TRBD2 aligns across 7 bases. The CDR3 totals 16 residues. Germline V lookup: CDR1 DFQATT, CDR2 SNEGSKA (reference sequence). The J segment lost 8 bases and the V segment lost 0 bases, leaving 13 bases of the junction unmatched. CDR3 sequence (DNA): TGCAGTGCTAGAGATTGGATTATCGGGGGGAGCCATGAGCAGTTCTTC. The encoded protein is CSARDWIIGGSHEQFF.

This sequence joins TRBV20-1 and TRBJ2-1; D gene ambiguous. Germline V gene sequence: CDR1 DFQATT, CDR2 SNEGSKA (reference sequence). The V end was cut by 0 bases, the J end by 5 bases, with 14 bases between. The CDR3 totals 15 residues. The CDR3 here is CSARDSVISHNEQFF. In DNA, the CDR3 is TGCAGTGCTAGAGATTCGGTTATTTCCCACAATGAGCAGTTCTTC.

For the CDR3, the DNA is TGTGCCAGCAGCTCCTTTAGCGGGGGGGCCTATGAGCAGTTCTTC. Encoded protein: CASSSFSGGAYEQFF. V and J are TRBV11-2 and TRBJ2-1; 11 nucleotides match TRBD2. The germline gives CDR1 SGHAT, CDR2 FQNNGV. Trimming cost V 4 bases and J 8 bases; bases outside gene matches: 7. The CDR3 contains 15 residues.

The chain joins TRBV6-5 to TRBJ1-1; 11 bases map to TRBD1. After removal of 4 bases from V and 5 bases from J, the junction contained 3 bases not matched to a gene. This CDR3 is 14 amino acids long. The V gene's germline CDR1 is MNHEY and CDR2 SVGAGI. The CDR3 loop reads CASSSDRGLTEAFF. CDR3 DNA: TGTGCCAGCAGTTCGGACAGGGGGCTGACTGAAGCTTTCTTT.

This clonotype was counted only a few times. The gene calls are TRBV20-1 and TRBJ2-5; 11 nucleotides agree with TRBD2. V was clipped by 0 bases and J by 5 bases; unmatched bases: 14. The CDR3 is 18 amino acids. Germline V gives CDR1 DFQATT, CDR2 SNEGSKA (reference sequence). CDR3 region: CSARDALSSGRNLETQYF. DNA of the CDR3: TGCAGTGCTAGAGACGCCCTTTCTAGCGGGAGGAACCTGGAGACCCAGTACTTC.

V usage is TRBV24-1 and J usage is TRBJ2-3; TRBD2 aligns across 8 bases. There are 14 residues in the CDR3. Germline assignment: CDR1 KGHDR and CDR2 SFDVKD. J was trimmed by 6 bases and V by 9 bases; bases with no gene match: 10. The CDR3 region is CATPGGGTGDTQYF. CDR3 in DNA: TGTGCCACCCCTGGCGGGGGGACGGGTGATACGCAGTATTTT.

In this sample, this clonotype turned up many times. The rearrangement uses TRBV4-2 and TRBJ2-1; D may match TRBD1 or TRBD2 (5 bases each). The CDR3 totals 12 residues. Trimming took off 1 base at V and 8 bases at J, with 6 bases between the two ends. In germline, CDR1 is LGHNA, CDR2 YNFKEQ. The CDR3 sequence: CASSQGGYEQFF. Written as DNA, the CDR3 is TGTGCCAGCAGCCAAGGGGGGTATGAGCAGTTCTTC.

The rearrangement links TRBV7-9 to TRBJ2-7; tentatively, D is TRBD1 (6 bases). The V gene's germline CDR1 is SEHNR and CDR2 FQNEAQ (reference sequence). The CDR3 runs 15 residues. With 4 bases removed from V and 1 base from J, the gap between germline ends came to 14 bases. The CDR3 coding sequence is TGTGCCAGCAGCTGGGGGCAGGGGATTTCCTACGAGCAGTACTTC. Residues: CASSWGQGISYEQYF.

This clonotype was seen more than once but under ten times. V gene TRBV27 combines with J gene TRBJ2-7; 8 bases match TRBD2. Germline lookup yields CDR1 MNHEY and CDR2 SMNVEV (reference sequence). After removal of 5 bases from V and 4 bases from J, the junction contained 7 bases not matched to a gene. The CDR3 spans 14 residues. The CDR3 spells CASSPGRALYEQYF. Written as DNA, the CDR3 is TGTGCCAGCAGTCCCGGGAGGGCCCTTTACGAGCAGTACTTC.

This chain uses TRBV7-8 with TRBJ1-2, with D uncertain. Trimming pared 1 base from V and 4 bases from J, leaving 7 bases between. The CDR3 totals 13 residues. Germline V gives CDR1 SGHVS, CDR2 FQNEAQ. The CDR3 region is CASSLVSLYGYTF. The CDR3 DNA reads TGTGCCAGCAGCTTAGTCTCCCTCTATGGCTACACCTTC.

There are a few counts of this clonotype. This chain uses TRBV2 with TRBJ2-2; no definite D call. The CDR3 has 13 amino acids. With 3 bases removed from V and 8 bases from J, the gap between germline ends came to 10 bases. Germline values: CDR1 SNHLY, CDR2 FYNNEI. DNA for the CDR3: TGTGCCAGCAGTGATGGGGTGACGGGGGAGCTGTTTTTT. Amino acid sequence: CASSDGVTGELFF.

This clonotype occurred a few times. The chain links TRBV7-8 to TRBJ2-1; D gene ambiguous. Germline V gives CDR1 SGHVS, CDR2 FQNEAQ. Trimming took 3 bases from V and 0 from J, leaving 12 bases between them. The CDR3 is made up of 16 amino acids. The DNA for the CDR3 is TGTGCCAGCAGCTTCGCGGACGGACGCTCCTACAATGAGCAGTTCTTC. It is translated as CASSFADGRSYNEQFF.

This clonotype was counted only a few times. The chain recombines TRBV25-1 with TRBJ2-1; D gene uncertain. V lost 2 bases and J lost 16, with 15 bases in between. Looked up from germline, CDR1 is MGHDK and CDR2 is SYGVNS. The CDR3 sequence is 12 residues long. In DNA form, the CDR3 reads TGTGCCAGCAGTGAAGTCAAGGACGAGATTTTCTTC. As protein: CASSEVKDEIFF.

The sample holds many counts of this clonotype. The DNA for the CDR3 is TGTGCCAGCAGCTTAATTAGCACAGATACGCAGTATTTT. Protein product: CASSLISTDTQYF. The genes are TRBV7-8 and TRBJ2-3; D ambiguous. The CDR3 has 13 amino acids. V lost 2 bases and J 0 bases, leaving 3 bases between the germline ends. Germline V gene data show CDR1 as SGHVS and CDR2 as FQNEAQ.

The chain uses TRBV9 and TRBJ1-4, with TRBD1 as a possible D gene (5 bases). This CDR3 region has 13 residues. The germline CDR1 and CDR2 sequences are SGDLS and YYNGEE. Trimming cost V 3 bases and J 12 bases, with 15 bases left between them. CDR3 sequence: CASSGDPEGQLFF. The CDR3 nucleotides are TGTGCCAGCAGCGGAGACCCCGAGGGGCAACTGTTTTTT.